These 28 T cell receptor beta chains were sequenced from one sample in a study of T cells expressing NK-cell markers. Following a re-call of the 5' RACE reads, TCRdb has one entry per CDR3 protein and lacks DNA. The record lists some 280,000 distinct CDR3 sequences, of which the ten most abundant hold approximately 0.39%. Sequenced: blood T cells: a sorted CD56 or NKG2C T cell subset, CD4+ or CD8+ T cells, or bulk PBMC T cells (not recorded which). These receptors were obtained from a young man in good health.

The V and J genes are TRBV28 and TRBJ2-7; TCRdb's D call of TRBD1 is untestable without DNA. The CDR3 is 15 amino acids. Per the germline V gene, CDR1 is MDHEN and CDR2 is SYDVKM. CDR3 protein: CASSPALTGFIAQYF.

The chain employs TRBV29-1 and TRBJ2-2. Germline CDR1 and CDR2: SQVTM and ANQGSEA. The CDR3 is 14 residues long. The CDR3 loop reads CSVERQLSTGELFF.

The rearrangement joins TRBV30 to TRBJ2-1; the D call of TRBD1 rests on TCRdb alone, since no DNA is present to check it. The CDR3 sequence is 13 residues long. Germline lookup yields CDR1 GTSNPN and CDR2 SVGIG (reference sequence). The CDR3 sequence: CAWKVALGDEQFF.

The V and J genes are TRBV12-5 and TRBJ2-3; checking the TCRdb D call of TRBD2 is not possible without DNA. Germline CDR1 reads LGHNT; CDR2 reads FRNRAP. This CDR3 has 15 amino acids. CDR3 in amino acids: CASGLLTDVSTLQYF.

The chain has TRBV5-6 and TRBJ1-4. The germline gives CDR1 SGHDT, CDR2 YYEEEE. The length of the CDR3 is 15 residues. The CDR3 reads CANLHGPGLYEKLFF.

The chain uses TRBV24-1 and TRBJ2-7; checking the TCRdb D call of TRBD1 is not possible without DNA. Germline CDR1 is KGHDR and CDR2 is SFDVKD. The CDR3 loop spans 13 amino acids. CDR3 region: CATSDAGRTEQYF.

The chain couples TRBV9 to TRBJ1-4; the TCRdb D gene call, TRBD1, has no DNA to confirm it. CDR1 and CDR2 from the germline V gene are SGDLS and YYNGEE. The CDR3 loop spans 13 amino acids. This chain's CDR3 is CASSGTSNEKLFF.

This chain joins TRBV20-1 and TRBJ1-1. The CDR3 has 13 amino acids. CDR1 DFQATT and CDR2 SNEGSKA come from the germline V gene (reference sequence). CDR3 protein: CSAGGGRGAEAFF.

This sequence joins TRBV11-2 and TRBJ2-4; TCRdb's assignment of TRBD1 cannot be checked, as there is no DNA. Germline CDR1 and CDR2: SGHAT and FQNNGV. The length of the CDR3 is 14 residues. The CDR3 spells CASSPGQGDGIQYF.

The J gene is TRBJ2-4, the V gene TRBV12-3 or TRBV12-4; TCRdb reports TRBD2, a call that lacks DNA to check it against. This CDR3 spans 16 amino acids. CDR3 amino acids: CASSAGGHLAKNIQYF.

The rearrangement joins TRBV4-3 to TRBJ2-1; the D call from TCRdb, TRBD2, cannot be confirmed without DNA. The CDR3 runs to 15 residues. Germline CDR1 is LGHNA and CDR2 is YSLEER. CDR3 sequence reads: CASSQEGRPYNEQFF.

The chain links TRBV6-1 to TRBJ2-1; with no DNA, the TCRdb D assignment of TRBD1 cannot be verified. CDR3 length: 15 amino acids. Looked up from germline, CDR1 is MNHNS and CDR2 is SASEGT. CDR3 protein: CASNRQGATYNEQFF.

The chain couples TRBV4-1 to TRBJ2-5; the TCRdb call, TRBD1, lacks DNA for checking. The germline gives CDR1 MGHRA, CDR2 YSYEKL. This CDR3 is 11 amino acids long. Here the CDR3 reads CASSQEGTTYF.

The CDR3 loop reads CATSRDRGENTEAFF. The chain links TRBV15 to TRBJ1-1; lacking DNA, the TRBD1 call made by TCRdb goes unchecked. The CDR3 runs 15 residues. Germline V gene lookup returns CDR1 LNHNV and CDR2 YYDKDF (reference sequence). The entire variable domain, with the rest obtained from reference TRBV15 and TRBJ1-1, is as follows: DAMVIQNPRYQVTQFGKPVTLSCSQTLNHNVMYWYQQKSSQAPKLLFHYYDKDFNNEADTPDNFQSRRPNTSFCFLDIRSPGLGDTAMYLCATSRDRGENTEAFFGQGTRLTVV.

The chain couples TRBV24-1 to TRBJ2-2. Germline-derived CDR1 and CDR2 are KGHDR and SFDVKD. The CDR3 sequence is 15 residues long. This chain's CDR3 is CATSGRERVAGELFF.

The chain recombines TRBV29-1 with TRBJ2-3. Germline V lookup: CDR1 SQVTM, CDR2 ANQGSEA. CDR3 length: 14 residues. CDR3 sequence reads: CSVETRPSTDTQYF.

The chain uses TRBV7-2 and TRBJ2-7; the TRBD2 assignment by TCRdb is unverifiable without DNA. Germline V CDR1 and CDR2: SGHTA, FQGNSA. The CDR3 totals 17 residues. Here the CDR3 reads CASSSPRPSGRAHEQYF.

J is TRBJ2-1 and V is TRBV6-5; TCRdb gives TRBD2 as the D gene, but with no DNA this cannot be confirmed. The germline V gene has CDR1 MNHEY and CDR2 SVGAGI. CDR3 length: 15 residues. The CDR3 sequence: CASSSTGLAYNEQFF.

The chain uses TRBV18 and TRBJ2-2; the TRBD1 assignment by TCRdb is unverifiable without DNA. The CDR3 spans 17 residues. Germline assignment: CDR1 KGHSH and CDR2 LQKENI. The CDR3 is CASSPGAGATNTGELFF.

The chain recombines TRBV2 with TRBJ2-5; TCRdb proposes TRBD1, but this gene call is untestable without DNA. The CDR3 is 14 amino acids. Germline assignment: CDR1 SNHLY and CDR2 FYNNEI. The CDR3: CASYSRGQEETQYF.

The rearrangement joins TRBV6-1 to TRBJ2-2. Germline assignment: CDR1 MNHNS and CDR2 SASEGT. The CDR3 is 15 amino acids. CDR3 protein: CASSPMGSVAGELFF.

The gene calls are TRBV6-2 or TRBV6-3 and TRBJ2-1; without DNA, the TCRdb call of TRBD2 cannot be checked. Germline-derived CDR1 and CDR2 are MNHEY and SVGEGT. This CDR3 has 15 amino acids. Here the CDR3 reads CASSRRTSGRDEQFF.

CDR3 protein: CASSSTGLVNTEAFF. The rearrangement joins TRBV5-5 to TRBJ1-1; TCRdb reports TRBD1, a call that lacks DNA to check it against. CDR1 is SGHKS and CDR2 is YYEKEE in the germline V gene (reference sequence). The CDR3 is 15 residues long.

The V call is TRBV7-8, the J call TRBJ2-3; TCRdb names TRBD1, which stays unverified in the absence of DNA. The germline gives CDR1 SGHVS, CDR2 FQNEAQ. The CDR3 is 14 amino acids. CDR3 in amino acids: CASSPTRTGPTQYF.

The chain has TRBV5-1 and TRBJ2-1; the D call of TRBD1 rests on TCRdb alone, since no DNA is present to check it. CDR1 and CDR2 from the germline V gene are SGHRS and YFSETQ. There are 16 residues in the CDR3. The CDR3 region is CASSSLTGGIYNEQFF.

The CDR3 reads CASSSDINTEAFF. The chain carries TRBV7-6 and TRBJ1-1. This CDR3 has 13 amino acids. From germline, CDR1 is SGHVS and CDR2 FNYEAQ.

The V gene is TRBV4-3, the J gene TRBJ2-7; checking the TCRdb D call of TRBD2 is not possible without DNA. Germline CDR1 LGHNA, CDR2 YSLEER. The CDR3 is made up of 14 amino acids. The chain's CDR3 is CASSQALGENEQYF.

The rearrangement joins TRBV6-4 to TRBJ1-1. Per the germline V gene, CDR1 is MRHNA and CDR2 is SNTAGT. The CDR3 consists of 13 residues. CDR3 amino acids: CASRQRQNTEAFF.